A selection of T cell receptor beta chains follows, all from one sample in a study of T cells after yellow fever vaccination. TCRdb ran MiXCR on the 5' RACE reads and lists one entry per CDR3 protein. In the table there are 75,000 to 100,000 distinct CDR3 sequences, 8% to 10% of which are singletons. This specimen consisted of CD8+ T cells not binding an NS4B(214-222) dextramer, sorted from PBMCs, obtained less than 16 days after the first yellow fever vaccination. The origin of the receptors is a man between 18 and 29 years old who received the YFV17D yellow fever vaccine. Both conserved end residues are part of each CDR3. D genes are given only for firm matches. Clone size, where shown, is once, few, many, or a class for clones that have expanded.

v_gene,j_gene,abundance,d_gene,CDR3nt,CDR3aa
TRBV6-5,TRBJ2-2,NA,TRBD1,TGTGCCAGCAGTTACTCCTCGGACAGGGCGAACACCGGGGAGCTGTTTTTT,CASSYSSDRANTGELFF
TRBV12-3/TRBV12-4,TRBJ2-2,few,TRBD2,TGTGCCAGCAACCAGCCTAGCGGGGGGACCGGGGAGCTGTTTTTT,CASNQPSGGTGELFF
TRBV7-3,TRBJ2-4,many,NA,TGTGCCAGCAGCTTAACAGGGGGAAACATTCAGTACTTC,CASSLTGGNIQYF
TRBV4-3,TRBJ2-1,few,NA,TGCGCCAGCAGCCAAGATGCCTCGGGACGGTTATACAATGAGCAGTTCTTC,CASSQDASGRLYNEQFF
TRBV5-6,TRBJ2-7,NA,NA,TGTGCCAGCACCACATTTCGGGGGGCTCAAAACGAGCAGTACTTC,CASTTFRGAQNEQYF
TRBV19,TRBJ2-3,few,NA,TGTGCCAGTAGTATCGGTGGCAGGGGCAGCACAGATACGCAGTATTTT,CASSIGGRGSTDTQYF
TRBV7-6,TRBJ1-1,NA,NA,TGTGCCAGCAGCTTATTCTCAGGGGACACTGAAGCTTTCTTT,CASSLFSGDTEAFF
TRBV4-1,TRBJ2-5,few,TRBD2,TGCGCCAGCAGCCCCTCCCCGGGAGGAAAAAAAGAGACCCAGTACTTC,CASSPSPGGKKETQYF
TRBV4-3,TRBJ2-3,few,TRBD1,TGCGCCAGCAGCCAAGGGGACAGGGTATTCACAGATACGCAGTATTTT,CASSQGDRVFTDTQYF
TRBV2,TRBJ1-4,NA,NA,TGTGCCAGCGGTGTACGGGAGGATGTTGCAACTAATGAAAAACTGTTTTTT,CASGVREDVATNEKLFF
TRBV6-2/TRBV6-3,TRBJ2-6,NA,NA,TGTGCCAGCAGTTACGTGGTAGGGGTATCGTCTGGGGCCAACGTCCTGACTTTC,CASSYVVGVSSGANVLTF
TRBV28,TRBJ2-4,few,NA,TGTGCCAGCATCCCCCGTGGGCTAGCCAAAAACATTCAGTACTTC,CASIPRGLAKNIQYF
TRBV19,TRBJ1-5,NA,NA,TGTGCCAGTAGTCCTACCCTCAATCAGCCCCAGCATTTT,CASSPTLNQPQHF
TRBV11-3,TRBJ1-2,NA,NA,TGTGCCAGCAGCCCAGGGGAAGGCTATGGCTACACCTTC,CASSPGEGYGYTF
TRBV6-5,TRBJ2-7,few,TRBD2,TGTGCCAGCAGTTACGCTAGCGGGGGGGCCTACGAGCAGTACTTC,CASSYASGGAYEQYF
TRBV7-2,TRBJ2-1,NA,NA,TGTGCCAGCAGCCCCCGGAAGTCCGACAATGAGCAGTTCTTC,CASSPRKSDNEQFF
TRBV27,TRBJ1-1,many,NA,TGTGCCAGCAGGACCCTGAACACTGAAGCTTTCTTT,CASRTLNTEAFF
TRBV20-1,TRBJ1-2,NA,TRBD1,TGCAGTGCTAGAGACTCCGGGACAGGCAATCTGGGCTACACCTTC,CSARDSGTGNLGYTF
TRBV5-8,TRBJ1-5,few,NA,TGTGCCAGCAGCTTGGAGGACCCTAGCAATCAGCCCCAGCATTTT,CASSLEDPSNQPQHF
TRBV5-1,TRBJ2-1,NA,NA,TGCGCCAGCAGCTCTTTCCTAGATGGGGTGGATGAGCAGTTCTTC,CASSSFLDGVDEQFF
TRBV14,TRBJ2-1,many,TRBD2,TGTGCCAGCAGCCAAGGTTCGGCCTGGGCAGCGGGGTTTGTCGATGAGCAGTTCTTC,CASSQGSAWAAGFVDEQFF
TRBV4-1,TRBJ2-5,NA,NA,TGCGCCAGCAGCCAGGGGCCGAGGCGCGCAGAGACCCAGTACTTC,CASSQGPRRAETQYF
TRBV7-2,TRBJ2-1,NA,TRBD2,TGTGCCAGCAGCTATGGCGGGGGGGTCTACAATGAGCAGTTCTTC,CASSYGGGVYNEQFF
TRBV2,TRBJ2-7,NA,NA,TGTGCCAGCAGTGACGGCAGTTCCTACGAGCAGTACTTC,CASSDGSSYEQYF
TRBV3-1,TRBJ2-4,few,NA,TGTGCCATTGGGGTCCTAGCCAAAAACATTCAGTACTTC,CAIGVLAKNIQYF
TRBV4-3,TRBJ2-2,few,TRBD1,TGCGCCAGCAGCCACCAGGGGGACGGCACCGGGGAGCTGTTTTTT,CASSHQGDGTGELFF
TRBV7-7,TRBJ2-7,few,TRBD1,TGTGCCAGCAGCTTTAAGGGACAGGGTACCTACGAGCAGTACTTC,CASSFKGQGTYEQYF
TRBV24-1,TRBJ2-3,NA,NA,TGTGCCACCAGTGACCCCAGACGGACGACAAGCACAGATACGCAGTATTTT,CATSDPRRTTSTDTQYF
TRBV12-3/TRBV12-4,TRBJ1-2,NA,TRBD1,TGTGCCAGCAGCCCGGACAGGGCCCATCGGGGCTACACCTTC,CASSPDRAHRGYTF
TRBV10-3,TRBJ1-5,few,NA,TGTGCCATCGGAAGCCCGGACCGCTCAAGGTTGGAGCCCCAGCATTTT,CAIGSPDRSRLEPQHF
TRBV20-1,TRBJ2-1,NA,NA,TGCAGTGCTAGAGCAAACAATGAGCAGTTCTTC,CSARANNEQFF
TRBV7-2,TRBJ2-1,many,NA,TGTGCCAGCAGCTTATTGCTAGGGGGTCCCTACAATGAGCAGTTCTTC,CASSLLLGGPYNEQFF
TRBV27,TRBJ1-5,NA,NA,TGTGCCAGCAGTTTTACAGGGAAGAGTCAGCCCCAGCATTTT,CASSFTGKSQPQHF
TRBV29-1,TRBJ2-1,many,TRBD2,TGCAGCGTTGAGGGACTAGCGGAACACAATGAGCAGTTCTTC,CSVEGLAEHNEQFF
TRBV6-5,TRBJ2-7,few,TRBD1,TGTGCCAGCAGTCTACAGGGGGTTAGGTACGAGCAGTACTTC,CASSLQGVRYEQYF
TRBV5-1,TRBJ1-6,NA,NA,TGCGCCAGCAGCCAGGAGGATGCGAATAATTCACCCCTCCACTTT,CASSQEDANNSPLHF
TRBV20-1,TRBJ2-3,NA,NA,TGCAGTGCTAGACCCTTGAGAGCCCAGGGTGATACGCAGTATTTT,CSARPLRAQGDTQYF
TRBV7-6,TRBJ2-7,few,NA,TGTGCCAGCAGTTCTGGGACCTTTTCAACCTACGAGCAGTACTTC,CASSSGTFSTYEQYF
TRBV11-2,TRBJ2-7,NA,NA,TGTGCCAGCAGCTTTGGCAAGCCCTACGAGCAGTACTTC,CASSFGKPYEQYF
TRBV5-1,TRBJ2-7,few,NA,TGCGCCAGCAGCTTGGAAGTTTTTGTAAGTTCCTACGAGCAGTACTTC,CASSLEVFVSSYEQYF
TRBV7-3,TRBJ2-1,few,NA,TGTGCCAGCAGCGATATCGGGGGGCCTTCCTACAATGAGCAGTTCTTC,CASSDIGGPSYNEQFF
TRBV7-6,TRBJ2-1,NA,TRBD1,TGTGCCAGCAGCTTAGAACGGGGGGGGACAGGGGTAAGGGAGCAGTTCTTC,CASSLERGGTGVREQFF
TRBV6-2/TRBV6-3,TRBJ1-2,NA,NA,TGTGCCAGCAGTGGCCCCCAGGGGACGCGGGGCTACACCTTC,CASSGPQGTRGYTF
TRBV4-3,TRBJ2-1,NA,NA,TGCGCCAGCAGCCTTACCGCAGGGAATGAGCAGTTCTTC,CASSLTAGNEQFF
TRBV2,TRBJ2-3,NA,NA,TGTGCCAGCATTATAGATACGCAGTATTTT,CASIIDTQYF
TRBV6-6,TRBJ1-1,NA,NA,TGTGCCAGCAGCCCCCCTACGATCACTGAAGCTTTCTTT,CASSPPTITEAFF
TRBV5-1,TRBJ2-5,many,TRBD1,TGCGCCAGCAGCTCCTGGCCCTCCGGGACAGGTGAAGAAGAGACCCAGTACTTC,CASSSWPSGTGEEETQYF
TRBV5-5,TRBJ2-1,NA,NA,TGTGCCAGCAGCTTTTTCGGGACCCGCGTATTCTTC,CASSFFGTRVFF
TRBV4-1,TRBJ2-3,few,TRBD2,TGCGCCAGCAGCCAAGATCCACCCCGTTTGGTACTAGCGGGGGGTCCCACAGATACGCAGTATTTT,CASSQDPPRLVLAGGPTDTQYF
TRBV6-1,TRBJ1-1,few,NA,TGTGCCAGCAGGGGGATAATTAAACTCGGGAACACTGAAGCTTTCTTT,CASRGIIKLGNTEAFF